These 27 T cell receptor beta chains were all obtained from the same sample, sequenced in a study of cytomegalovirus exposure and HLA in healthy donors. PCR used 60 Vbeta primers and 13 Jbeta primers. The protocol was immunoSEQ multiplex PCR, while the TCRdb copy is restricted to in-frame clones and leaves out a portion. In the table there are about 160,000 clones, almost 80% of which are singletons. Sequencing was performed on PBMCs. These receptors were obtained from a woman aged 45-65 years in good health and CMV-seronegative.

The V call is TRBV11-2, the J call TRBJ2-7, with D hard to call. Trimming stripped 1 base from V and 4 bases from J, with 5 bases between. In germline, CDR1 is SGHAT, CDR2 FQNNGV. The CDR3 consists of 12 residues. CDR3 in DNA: TGTGCCAGCAGCTTAGCTAGTTACGAGCAGTACTTC. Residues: CASSLASYEQYF.

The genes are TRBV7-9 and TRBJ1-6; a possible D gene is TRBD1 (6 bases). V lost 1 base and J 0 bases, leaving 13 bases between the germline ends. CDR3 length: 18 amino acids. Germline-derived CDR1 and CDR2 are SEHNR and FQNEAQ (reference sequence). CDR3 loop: CASSLGTEGISYNSPLHF. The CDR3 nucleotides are TGTGCCAGCAGCTTAGGGACAGAGGGAATCTCCTATAATTCACCCCTCCACTTT.

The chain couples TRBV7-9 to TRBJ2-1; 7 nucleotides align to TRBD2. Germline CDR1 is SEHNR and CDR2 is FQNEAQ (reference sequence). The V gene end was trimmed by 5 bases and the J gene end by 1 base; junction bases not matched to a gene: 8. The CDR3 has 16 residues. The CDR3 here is CASSTQGGRSYNEQFF. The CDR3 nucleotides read TGTGCCAGCAGCACGCAGGGCGGGAGATCCTACAATGAGCAGTTCTTC.

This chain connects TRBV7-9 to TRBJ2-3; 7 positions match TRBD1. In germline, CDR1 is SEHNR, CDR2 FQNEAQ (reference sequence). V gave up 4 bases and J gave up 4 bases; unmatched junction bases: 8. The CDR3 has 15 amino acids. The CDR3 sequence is CASSSWTGLADTQYF. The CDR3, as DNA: TGTGCCAGCAGCTCCTGGACAGGCCTAGCAGATACGCAGTATTTT.

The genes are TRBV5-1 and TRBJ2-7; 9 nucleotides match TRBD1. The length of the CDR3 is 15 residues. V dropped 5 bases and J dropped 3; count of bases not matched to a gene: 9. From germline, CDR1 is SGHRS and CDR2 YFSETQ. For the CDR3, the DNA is TGCGCCAGCAGTCCGACAGGGGGTTCAATCTACGAGCAGTACTTC. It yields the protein CASSPTGGSIYEQYF.

The CDR3 region has the DNA TGTGCCAGCAGCCCCCTCAGTGGCTACACCTTC. The encoded protein is CASSPLSGYTF. The rearrangement joins TRBV28 to TRBJ1-2; D remains ambiguous. Trimming removed 6 bases from V and 7 bases from J, with 9 bases in between. CDR3 length: 11 amino acids. Germline CDR1 MDHEN, CDR2 SYDVKM.

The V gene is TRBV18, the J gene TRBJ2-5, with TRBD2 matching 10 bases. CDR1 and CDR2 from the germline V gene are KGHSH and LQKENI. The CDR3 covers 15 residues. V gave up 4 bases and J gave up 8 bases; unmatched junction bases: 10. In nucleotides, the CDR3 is TGTGCCAGCTCACAGCTAGCGGGGGAGTTCGCAACCCAGTACTTC. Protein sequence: CASSQLAGEFATQYF.

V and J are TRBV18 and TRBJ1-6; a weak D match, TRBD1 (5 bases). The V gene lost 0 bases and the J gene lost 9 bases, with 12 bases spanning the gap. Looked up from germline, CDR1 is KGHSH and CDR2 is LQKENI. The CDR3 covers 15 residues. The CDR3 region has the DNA TGTGCCAGCTCACCACCAGCAGGGATGGGTTCACCCCTCCACTTT. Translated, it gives CASSPPAGMGSPLHF.

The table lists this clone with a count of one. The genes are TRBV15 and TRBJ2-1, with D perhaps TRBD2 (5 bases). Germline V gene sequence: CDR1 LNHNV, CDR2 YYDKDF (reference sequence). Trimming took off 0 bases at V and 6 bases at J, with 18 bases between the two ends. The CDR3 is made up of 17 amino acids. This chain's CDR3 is CATSRDKRLAEVNEQFF. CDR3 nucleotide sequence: TGTGCCACCAGCAGAGATAAGAGGCTAGCTGAGGTCAATGAGCAGTTCTTC.

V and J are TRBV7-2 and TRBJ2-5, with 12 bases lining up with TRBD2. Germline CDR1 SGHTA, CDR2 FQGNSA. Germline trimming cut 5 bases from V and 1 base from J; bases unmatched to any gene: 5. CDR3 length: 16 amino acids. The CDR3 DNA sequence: TGTGCCAGCAGCCTTTCTAGCGGGGGGGGCCAAGAGACCCAGTACTTC. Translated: CASSLSSGGGQETQYF. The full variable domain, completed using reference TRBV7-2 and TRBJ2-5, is GAGVSQSPSNKVTEKGKDVELRCDPISGHTALYWYRQSLGQGLEFLIYFQGNSAPDKSGLPSDRFSAERTGGSVSTLTIQRTQQEDSAVYLCASSLSSGGGQETQYFGPGTRLLVL.

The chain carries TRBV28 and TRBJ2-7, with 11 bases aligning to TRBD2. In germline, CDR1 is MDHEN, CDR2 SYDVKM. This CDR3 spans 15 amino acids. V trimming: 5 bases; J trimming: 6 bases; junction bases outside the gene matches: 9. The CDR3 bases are TGTGCCAGCAGTCCGATAGCGGGAGGGCTCGCCGAGCAGTACTTC. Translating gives CASSPIAGGLAEQYF.

CDR3 in DNA: TGTGCCAGCAGCTTCCAGGGACAGCCCCAGCATTTT. Its translation is CASSFQGQPQHF. The rearrangement uses TRBV7-2 and TRBJ1-5, with D tentatively TRBD1 (5 bases). Germline V gives CDR1 SGHTA, CDR2 FQGNSA. With 3 bases removed from V and 7 bases from J, the gap between germline ends came to 7 bases. The CDR3 sequence is 12 residues long.

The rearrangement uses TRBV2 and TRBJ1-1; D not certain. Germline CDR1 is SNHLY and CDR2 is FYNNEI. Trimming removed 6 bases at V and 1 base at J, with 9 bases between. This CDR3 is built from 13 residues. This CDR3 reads CASSANRNTEAFF. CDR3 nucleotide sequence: TGTGCCAGCAGCGCGAATCGGAACACTGAAGCTTTCTTT.

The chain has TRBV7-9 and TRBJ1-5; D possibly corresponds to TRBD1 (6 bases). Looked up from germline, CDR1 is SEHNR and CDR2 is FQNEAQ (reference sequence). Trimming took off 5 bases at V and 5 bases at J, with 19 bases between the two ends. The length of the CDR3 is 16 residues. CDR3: CASSPTAGGAHQPQHF. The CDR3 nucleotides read TGTGCCAGCAGCCCCACGGCGGGGGGGGCCCATCAGCCCCAGCATTTT.

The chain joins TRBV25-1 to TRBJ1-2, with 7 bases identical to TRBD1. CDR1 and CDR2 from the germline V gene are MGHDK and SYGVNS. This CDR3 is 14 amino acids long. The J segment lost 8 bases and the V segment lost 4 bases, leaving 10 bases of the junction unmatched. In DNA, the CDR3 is TGTGCCAGCAGTGCCACAACCGGGACAGTAGGCTACACCTTC. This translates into CASSATTGTVGYTF.

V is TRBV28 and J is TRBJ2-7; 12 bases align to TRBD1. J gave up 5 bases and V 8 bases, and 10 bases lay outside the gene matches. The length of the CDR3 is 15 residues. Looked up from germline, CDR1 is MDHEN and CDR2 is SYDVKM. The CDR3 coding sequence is TGTGCCAGCGGCGAAATCGGGACAGGGGGCGACGAGCAGTACTTC. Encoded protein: CASGEIGTGGDEQYF.

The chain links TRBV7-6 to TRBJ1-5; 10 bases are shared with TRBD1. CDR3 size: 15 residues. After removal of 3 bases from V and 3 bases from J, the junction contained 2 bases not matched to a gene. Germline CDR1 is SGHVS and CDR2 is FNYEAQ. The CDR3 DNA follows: TGTGCCAGCAGCTTGGGACAGGGGCTCAATCAGCCCCAGCATTTT. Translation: CASSLGQGLNQPQHF.

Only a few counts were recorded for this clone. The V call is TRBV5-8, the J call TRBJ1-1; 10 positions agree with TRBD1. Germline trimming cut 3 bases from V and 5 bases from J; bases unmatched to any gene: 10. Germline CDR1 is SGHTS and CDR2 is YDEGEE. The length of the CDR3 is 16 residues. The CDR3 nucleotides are TGTGCCAGCAGCTCCGACAGGGGGCGGTCAGGTACTGAAGCTTTCTTT. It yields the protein CASSSDRGRSGTEAFF.

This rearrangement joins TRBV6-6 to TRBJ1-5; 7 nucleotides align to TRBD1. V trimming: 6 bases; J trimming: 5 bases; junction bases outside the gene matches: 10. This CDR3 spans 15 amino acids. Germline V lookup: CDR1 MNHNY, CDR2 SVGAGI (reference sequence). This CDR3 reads CASSSGTAVYQPQHF. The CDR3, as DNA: TGTGCCAGCAGCTCCGGGACAGCAGTTTATCAGCCCCAGCATTTT.

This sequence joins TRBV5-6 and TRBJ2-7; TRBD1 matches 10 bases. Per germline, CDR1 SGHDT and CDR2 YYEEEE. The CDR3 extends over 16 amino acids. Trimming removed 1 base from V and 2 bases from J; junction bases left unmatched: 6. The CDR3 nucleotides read TGTGCCAGCAGCTTGAAACCGGGACAGGGGACCTACGAGCAGTACTTC. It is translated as CASSLKPGQGTYEQYF.

CDR3 sequence reads: CASSLKTSVTTDTQYF. CDR3 coding DNA: TGTGCCAGCAGCCTGAAGACTAGCGTGACCACAGATACGCAGTATTTT. V gene TRBV5-4 combines with J gene TRBJ2-3; 8 bases agree with TRBD2. This CDR3 spans 16 amino acids. Germline values: CDR1 SGHNT, CDR2 YYREEE (reference sequence). Trimming at V came to 4 bases and at J to 2 bases, leaving 9 bases not matched to a gene.

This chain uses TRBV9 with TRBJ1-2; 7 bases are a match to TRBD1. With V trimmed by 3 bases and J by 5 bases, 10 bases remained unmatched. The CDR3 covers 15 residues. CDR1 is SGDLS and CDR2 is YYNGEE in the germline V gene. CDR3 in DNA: TGTGCCAGCAGCGCCGACACAGGGGCACGGTATGGCTACACCTTC. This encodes CASSADTGARYGYTF. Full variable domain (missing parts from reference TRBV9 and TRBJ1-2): DSGVTQTPKHLITATGQRVTLRCSPRSGDLSVYWYQQSLDQGLQFLIQYYNGEERAKGNILERFSAQQFPDLHSELNLSSLELGDSALYFCASSADTGARYGYTFGSGTRLTVV.

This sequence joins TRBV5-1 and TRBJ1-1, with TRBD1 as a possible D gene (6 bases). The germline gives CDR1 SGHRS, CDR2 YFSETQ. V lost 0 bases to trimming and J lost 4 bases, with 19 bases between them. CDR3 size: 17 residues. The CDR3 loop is CASSLDPGVGASTEAFF. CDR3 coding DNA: TGCGCCAGCAGCTTGGATCCAGGGGTTGGGGCGAGCACTGAAGCTTTCTTT.

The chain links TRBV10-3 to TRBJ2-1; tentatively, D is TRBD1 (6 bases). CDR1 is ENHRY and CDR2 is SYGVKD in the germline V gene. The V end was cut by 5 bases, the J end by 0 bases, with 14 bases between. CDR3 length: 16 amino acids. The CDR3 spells CAISSTGTSSYNEQFF. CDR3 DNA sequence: TGTGCCATCAGTTCCACCGGGACAAGCTCCTACAATGAGCAGTTCTTC.

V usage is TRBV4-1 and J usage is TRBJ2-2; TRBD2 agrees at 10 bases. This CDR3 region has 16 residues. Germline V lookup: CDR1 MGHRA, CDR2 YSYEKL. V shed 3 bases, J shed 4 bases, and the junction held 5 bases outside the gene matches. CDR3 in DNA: TGCGCCAGCAGCCACTGGAGCGGGAGGGGCACCGGGGAGCTGTTTTTT. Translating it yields CASSHWSGRGTGELFF.

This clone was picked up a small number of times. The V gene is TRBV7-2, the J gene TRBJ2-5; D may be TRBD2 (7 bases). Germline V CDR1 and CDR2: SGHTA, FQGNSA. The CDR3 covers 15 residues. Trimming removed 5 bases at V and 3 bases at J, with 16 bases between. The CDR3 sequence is CASSPGGRGKETQYF. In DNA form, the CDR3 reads TGTGCCAGCAGCCCGGGGGGCAGGGGAAAAGAGACCCAGTACTTC.

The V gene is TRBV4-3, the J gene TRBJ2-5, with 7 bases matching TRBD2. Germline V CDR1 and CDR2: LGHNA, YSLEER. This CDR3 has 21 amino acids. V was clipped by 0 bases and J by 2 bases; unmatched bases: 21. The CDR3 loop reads CASSQDDWYVPRAGRQETQYF. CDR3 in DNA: TGCGCCAGCAGCCAAGATGACTGGTACGTACCGAGAGCGGGACGGCAAGAGACCCAGTACTTC.